This T cell receptor (beta chain) was recovered during a study of shared clonotypes between healthy human individuals. The overall study: Per donor, CD8 memory used one plate, CD8 naive used two, CD4 memory used three and CD4 naive used three. Whole-study results and caveats: Naive subsets tended to show greater estimated richness than memory subsets.

An even split of each subset's genomic DNA across several immunoSEQ plates was performed. The assay was immunoSEQ multiplex PCR, and TCRdb's table has in-frame clones only and misses some. Of about 2.4 million clones in the sample, about 92% are singletons; the top ten hold over 0.12%. As regards this clone: Its antigen is as yet unknown.

A CD45RA+ naive subset and a CD45RA-negative memory subset were split from CD4+ cells. Per germline, CDR1 SGHRS and CDR2 YFSETQ. V gave up 6 bases and J gave up 12 bases; unmatched junction bases: 9. The CDR3 runs to 13 residues. The sequenced sample was naive CD4+ T cells sorted from blood. Subset noted: CD45RA+ positively selected. The chain joins TRBV5-1 to TRBJ2-1; TRBD2 matches 10 bases. This sequence originates from a man in his late teens or twenties in good health. The DNA of the CDR3 is TGCGCCAGCATGAGCGGGAGGGCCTCTCGGCAGTTCTTC. Translating it yields CASMSGRASRQFF. The complete variable domain, with remaining parts taken from reference TRBV5-1 and TRBJ2-1, reads KAGVTQTPRYLIKTRGQQVTLSCSPISGHRSVSWYQQTPGQGLQFLFEYFSETQRNKGNFPGRFSGRQFSNSRSEMNVSTLELGDSALYLCASMSGRASRQFFGPGTRLTVL.